A single sample gave rise to the 8 T cell receptor beta chains below, sequenced in a study of T cell responses to AZD1222 COVID-19 vaccine. The table came from immunoSEQ multiplex PCR; TCRdb's copy has only in-frame clones and leaves some out. The top ten hold 2.5% to 4% of the sample, which has approximately 100,000 clones, 86% seen once. This specimen was peripheral blood, taken 28 days after the second dose of the MenACWY control vaccine. All receptors come from an adult who received the MenACWY meningococcal vaccine as a control.

The V call is TRBV10-3, the J call TRBJ1-2; possible D gene TRBD1, 5 bases. CDR3 length: 15 residues. Germline V gene lookup returns CDR1 ENHRY and CDR2 SYGVKD. Between the trimmed V and J ends, which lost 2 bases and 0 bases, there was a span of 10 bases. This chain's CDR3 is CAISEAGGANYGYTF. CDR3 bases: TGTGCCATCAGTGAGGCGGGAGGGGCTAACTATGGCTACACCTTC.

Concerning this clone itself: Other DNA sequences in the sample encode the same CDR3. V is TRBV28 and J is TRBJ1-2, with D unclear. The ends were cut back, 6 bases at V and 1 base at J, with 3 bases in the middle. Per germline, CDR1 MDHEN and CDR2 SYDVKM. The CDR3 consists of 11 residues. The DNA for the CDR3 is TGTGCCAGCAGCATTAACTATGGCTACACCTTC. It specifies CASSINYGYTF.

The chain uses TRBV5-3 and TRBJ1-5; perhaps TRBD1 as D (6 bases). TRBV5-3 is known as an ORF, though its function is uncertain. CDR3 length equals 16 residues. V lost 1 base to trimming and J lost 1 base, with 12 bases between them. The CDR3: CARSLLSGVSNQPQHF. CDR3 bases: TGTGCCAGAAGCTTGCTTTCAGGGGTAAGCAATCAGCCCCAGCATTTT.

The rearrangement uses TRBV3-1 (or the pseudogene TRBV3-2) and TRBJ1-1; no clear D. Trimming removed 1 base from V and 6 bases from J, with 15 bases in between. The CDR3 runs to 15 residues. Germline values: CDR1 LGHDT, CDR2 YNNKEL (reference sequence). CDR3 nucleotide sequence: TGTGCCAGCAGCCAAGGCTCAGGCCATCTCCCTGAAGCTTTCTTT. Protein product: CASSQGSGHLPEAFF.

The chain carries TRBV28 and TRBJ1-6; TRBD1 agrees at 7 bases. The germline gives CDR1 MDHEN, CDR2 SYDVKM. The V segment lost 5 bases and the J segment 2 bases; nucleotides outside the gene matches: 3. The CDR3 is 15 amino acids. The CDR3 spells CASSSDRAYNSPLHF. The DNA for the CDR3 is TGTGCCAGCAGTAGCGACAGGGCCTATAATTCACCCCTCCACTTT.

This clone showed up just once. V gene TRBV3-1 (or the pseudogene TRBV3-2) combines with J gene TRBJ1-3; D is ambiguous. CDR1 LGHDT and CDR2 YNNKEL come from the germline V gene (reference sequence). Trimming stripped 2 bases from V and 0 bases from J, with 8 bases between. CDR3 length: 15 residues. CDR3 amino acids: CASSQLYGSGNTIYF. The CDR3 nucleotides read TGTGCCAGCAGCCAATTATACGGCTCTGGAAACACCATATATTTT.

V and J are TRBV3-1 (or the pseudogene TRBV3-2) and TRBJ2-7; D gene unclear. Germline values: CDR1 LGHDT, CDR2 YNNKEL (reference sequence). CDR3 length: 11 amino acids. Trimming took off 5 bases at V and 3 bases at J, with 5 bases between the two ends. Written as DNA, the CDR3 is TGTGCCAGCAGCTCCCACTACGAGCAGTACTTC. Protein sequence: CASSSHYEQYF.

The CDR3 protein is CASSSRLSSTTLRAFF. The CDR3 DNA reads TGTGCCAGCAGTTCCAGACTCTCGTCTACTACCCTGCGAGCTTTCTTT. V gene TRBV28 combines with J gene TRBJ1-1; no reliable D call. This CDR3 region has 16 residues. Trimming removed 4 bases at V and 10 bases at J, with 25 bases between. Germline V CDR1 and CDR2: MDHEN, SYDVKM.